The present T cell receptor beta chain was sequenced within a study of cytomegalovirus exposure and HLA in healthy donors. This clone was seen more than once but under ten times. Germline CDR1 LNHDA, CDR2 SQIVND (reference sequence). With 3 bases removed from V and 1 base from J, the gap between germline ends came to 6 bases. CDR3 length: 13 residues. Use of 60 Vbeta and 13 Jbeta primers characterized the PCR. Repertoires were generated with immunoSEQ multiplex PCR, while TCRdb's copy carries only in-frame clones and drops some. The data contain roughly 150,000 clones, 80% to 85% of them singletons. Donors showed nominal health when sampled, although they likely had unrecorded immune exposures.

This TCR came from a male donor in good health and CMV-seropositive. The V call is TRBV19, the J call TRBJ1-1; D ambiguous. The specimen was PBMCs. CDR3 nucleotides: TGTGCCAGTAGTATTGGCAGGAACACTGAAGCTTTCTTT. Translated: CASSIGRNTEAFF.